This TCR beta chain is from a study of blood T cell repertoires in COVID-19. In the study overall: The United States, Italy and Spain provided the acute and convalescent COVID-19 samples.

Study processing details: For nucleated cells, counts were estimated from reference gene primer amplification. Measured with immunoSEQ multiplex PCR; TCRdb has only the in-frame clones, and not every one. From that table come the V and J calls and clone size; the DNA was used to work out D and trimming. This table has some 100,000 clones, just over 90% appearing once. With 3 bases clipped from V and 7 bases from J, the junction kept 4 bases outside the gene matches. Looked up from germline, CDR1 is KGHSH and CDR2 is LQKENI. There are 14 residues in the CDR3. This TCR was recovered from a man in his forties or fifties with acute or convalescent COVID-19. The rearrangement links TRBV18 to TRBJ2-2, with 8 bases matching TRBD2. Sequenced input: peripheral blood. The CDR3 sequence is CASSPGLADGELFF. In DNA form, the CDR3 reads TGTGCCAGCTCACCTGGACTAGCCGACGGGGAGCTGTTTTTT.